Listed here are 8 T cell receptor beta chains from one sample, sequenced in a study of OX40 agonist ivuxolimab in advanced cancers. TCRdb's copy holds only in-frame clones and misses some; the assay was immunoSEQ multiplex PCR. The sample lists about 79,000 clones, 70% to 85% seen once, with approximately 0.51% in the top ten. The sample here was CD4+ or CD8+ T cells sorted from blood, taken in a trial of the OX40 agonist ivuxolimab. The source is an adult with an advanced solid tumor such as melanoma, head and neck, liver or kidney cancer.

V gene TRBV30 combines with J gene TRBJ2-7, with 7 nucleotides matching TRBD1. The V gene's germline CDR1 is GTSNPN and CDR2 SVGIG (reference sequence). This CDR3 region has 15 residues. V lost 3 bases to trimming and J lost 2 bases; unmatched junction nucleotides: 10. The DNA of the CDR3 is TGTGCCTGGAGGAGACAGGGAATTTTTCCCTACGAGCAGTACTTC. Amino acid sequence: CAWRRQGIFPYEQYF.

Concerning this clone: One junction end does not reproduce the germline sequence, and a read error may be involved. This sequence joins TRBV9 and TRBJ1-1; D may be TRBD1 (5 bases). Germline CDR1 reads SGDLS; CDR2 reads YYNGEE. The CDR3 runs to 17 residues. The CDR3 nucleotides read TGTGCCAGCAGCGTAGCTTCGGGACGCGGGGTGAACGCTGAAGCTTTCTTT. It is translated as CASSVASGRGVNAEAFF. The variable domain in full, completed from reference TRBV9 and TRBJ1-1, reads DSGVTQTPKHLITATGQRVTLRCSPRSGDLSVYWYQQSLDQGLQFLIQYYNGEERAKGNILERFSAQQFPDLHSELNLSSLELGDSALYFCASSVASGRGVNAEAFFGQGTRLTVV.

The chain joins TRBV10-2 to TRBJ2-3, with TRBD2 matching over 12 bases. Germline assignment: CDR1 WSHSY and CDR2 SAAADI. J was trimmed by 6 bases and V by 7 bases; bases with no gene match: 8. The CDR3 runs 15 residues. The CDR3 bases are TGCGCCAGCAACGAACTAGCGGGAGGCCGCGATACGCAGTATTTT. This sequence encodes CASNELAGGRDTQYF.

This chain uses TRBV7-4 with TRBJ2-4, with 9 nucleotides matching TRBD2. Germline CDR1 and CDR2: SGHVT and SQSDAQ. V lost 1 base, J lost 4 bases, and 2 bases stayed unmatched. The CDR3 is 15 amino acids. The CDR3 sequence is CASSLGTSEKNIQYF. The CDR3 DNA reads as TGTGCCAGCAGCTTAGGGACTAGCGAAAAAAACATTCAGTACTTC.

V usage is TRBV18 and J usage is TRBJ1-1; 9 bases map to TRBD1. With 5 bases clipped from V and 4 bases from J, the junction kept 5 bases outside the gene matches. This CDR3 has 14 amino acids. CDR1 KGHSH and CDR2 LQKENI come from the germline V gene. The CDR3 reads CASSSSTGGTEAFF. In DNA, the CDR3 is TGTGCCAGCTCATCCTCGACAGGGGGCACTGAAGCTTTCTTT.

V and J are TRBV5-6 and TRBJ2-2; D remains unclear. The CDR3 consists of 15 residues. V was clipped by 2 bases and J by 3 bases, with 11 bases between them. Germline CDR1 is SGHDT and CDR2 is YYEEEE. The CDR3 nucleotides read TGTGCCAGCAGCTTACGGCCGATACACACCGGGGAGCTGTTTTTT. Translation gives CASSLRPIHTGELFF.

The V call is TRBV30, the J call TRBJ1-2; the match to TRBD1 covers 9 bases. The germline V gene has CDR1 GTSNPN and CDR2 SVGIG (reference sequence). The ends lost 0 bases at V and 4 bases at J; junction bases unmatched: 3. The CDR3 runs 14 residues. The CDR3 DNA reads TGTGCCTGGAGTGTTGGGACAGGGATCTATGGCTACACCTTC. It yields the protein CAWSVGTGIYGYTF.

This sequence joins TRBV5-6 and TRBJ2-3, with no clear D. The V end was cut by 3 bases, the J end by 4 bases, with 18 bases between. This CDR3 is 16 amino acids long. Germline V gene sequence: CDR1 SGHDT, CDR2 YYEEEE. DNA of the CDR3: TGTGCCAGCAGCTACTCACTTCGGCCGGGTGCAGATACGCAGTATTTT. Residues: CASSYSLRPGADTQYF.